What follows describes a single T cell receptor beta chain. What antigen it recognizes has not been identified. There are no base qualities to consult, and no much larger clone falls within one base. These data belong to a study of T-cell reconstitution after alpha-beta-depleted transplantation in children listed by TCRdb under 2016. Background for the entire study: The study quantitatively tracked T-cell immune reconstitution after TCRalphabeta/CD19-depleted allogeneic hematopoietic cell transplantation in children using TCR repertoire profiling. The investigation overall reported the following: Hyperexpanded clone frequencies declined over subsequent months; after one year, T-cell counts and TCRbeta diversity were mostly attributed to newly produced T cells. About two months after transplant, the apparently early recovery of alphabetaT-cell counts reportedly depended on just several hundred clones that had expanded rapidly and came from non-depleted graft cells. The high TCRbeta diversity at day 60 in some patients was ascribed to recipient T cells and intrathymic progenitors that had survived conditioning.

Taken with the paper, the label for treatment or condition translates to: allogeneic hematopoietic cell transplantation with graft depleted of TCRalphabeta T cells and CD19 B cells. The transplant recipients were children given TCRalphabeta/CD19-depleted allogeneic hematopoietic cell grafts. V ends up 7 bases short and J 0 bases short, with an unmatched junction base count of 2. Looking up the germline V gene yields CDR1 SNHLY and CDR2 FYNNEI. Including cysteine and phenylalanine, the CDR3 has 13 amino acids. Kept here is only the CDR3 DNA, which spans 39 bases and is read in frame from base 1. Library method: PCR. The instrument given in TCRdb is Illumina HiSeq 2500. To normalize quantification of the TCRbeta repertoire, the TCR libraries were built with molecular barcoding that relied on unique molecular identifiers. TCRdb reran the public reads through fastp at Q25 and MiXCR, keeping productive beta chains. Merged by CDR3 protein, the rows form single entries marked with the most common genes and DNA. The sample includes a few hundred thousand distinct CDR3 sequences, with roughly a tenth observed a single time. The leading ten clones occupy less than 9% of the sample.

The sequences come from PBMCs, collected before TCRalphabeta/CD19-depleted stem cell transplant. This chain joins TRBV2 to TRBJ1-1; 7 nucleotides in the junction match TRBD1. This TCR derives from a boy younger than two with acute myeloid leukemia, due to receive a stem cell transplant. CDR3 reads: CASMGQMNTEAFF. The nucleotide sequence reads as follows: TGTGCCAGCATGGGACAGATGAACACTGAAGCTTTCTTT.